This TCR beta chain derives from a study of response to subunit inactivated influenza vaccine. Study-wide findings and caveats: Authors proposed each seasonal influenza vaccination draws in few new T cells.

The CDR3 extends over 15 amino acids. Germline V gene sequence: CDR1 SGHTA, CDR2 FQGNSA. V was pared by 4 bases and J by 5 bases, with 7 bases of the junction left unmatched. A remark on this clonotype: No antigen is known for it.

TCRdb re-derived calls from the RT-PCR reads in MiXCR, one entry per CDR3 protein. The repertoire holds 590,000 or so distinct CDR3 sequences, around 15% seen once, with 6% to 9.5% in the top ten. The sample was PBMCs from blood, taken about 14 days before vaccination. The source is a man in his fifties or sixties who received an inactivated influenza vaccine. J is TRBJ1-4 and V is TRBV7-2; 7 nucleotides agree with TRBD1. The CDR3 nucleotides are TGTGCCAGCAGCTCAGGGGGACGGGGGAATGAAAAACTGTTTTTT. It codes for CASSSGGRGNEKLFF.